The clone carrying this T cell receptor beta chain was seen many times. Its specificity is unknown. The data stem from a study of T cells in Graves' hyperthyroidism and ophthalmopathy. Study findings and constraints: Ophthalmopathy was identified by the model a median approximately 6.4 months ahead of onset.

TCR beta CDR3 regions were amplified from RNA. With the HTBI primer set, the TCR CDR3 went through a first round of RT-PCR. One entry per CDR3 protein, called by TCRdb with MiXCR from the multiplex PCR reads. The sample records roughly 380,000 distinct CDR3 sequences, more than 11% being singletons. For Graves' hyperthyroidism to be stable, ophthalmopathy could not progress within 18 months. Hyperthyroidism was newly diagnosed in patients aged 18 to 65 (duration under 2 months). The sequenced sample consisted of blood. The TCR sequence derives from a woman in her sixties with Graves' hyperthyroidism.

Here the CDR3 reads CASSLDRGPQPSNEQFF. The CDR3 bases are TGTGCCAGCAGCTTAGATAGGGGCCCACAACCGTCGAATGAGCAGTTCTTC. The chain couples TRBV11-3 to TRBJ2-1, with D perhaps matching TRBD1 (5 bases). The CDR3 extends over 17 amino acids. Germline lookup yields CDR1 SGHNT and CDR2 YENEEA. Trimming shortened V by 0 bases and J by 7 bases, and 19 bases separated the two germline ends. Full variable domain (remainder filled in from reference TRBV11-3 and TRBJ2-1): EAGVVQSPRYKIIEKKQPVAFWCNPISGHNTLYWYLQNLGQGPELLIRYENEEAVDDSQLPKDRFSAERLKGVDSTLKIQPAELGDSAVYLCASSLDRGPQPSNEQFFGPGTRLTVL.